These 27 T cell receptor beta chains share one sample of origin, sequenced in a study of metastatic and nonmetastatic thyroid tumors. No patient received treatment before thyroid surgery. Through MiXCR, TCRdb re-clonotyped the PCR reads. This repertoire shows some 30,000 clones, roughly a fifth found once; its top ten account for about 7.6%. What was sequenced was blood. These receptors came from a female donor with papillary thyroid cancer or a benign thyroid nodule (not recorded which). Some clones in this sample may be carry-over from other donors' samples.

A few counts support this clone. Mismatch with germline at one junction end may stem from a read error. The rearrangement links TRBV6-1 to TRBJ1-1; TRBD1 aligns across 7 bases. Germline V CDR1 and CDR2: MNHNS, SASEGT. This CDR3 has 15 residues. The CDR3 reads CASSETDRVNTEAFF. The DNA for the CDR3 is TGTGCCAGCAGTGAAACCGACAGGGTGAATACTGAAGCTTTCTTT.

The chain uses TRBV11-3 and TRBJ1-6, with D possibly TRBD1 on 5 matching bases. With 0 bases removed from V and 11 bases from J, the gap between germline ends came to 14 bases. This CDR3 contains 15 residues. CDR1 is SGHNT, CDR2 YENEEA, per germline. The CDR3, as DNA: TGTGCCAGCAGCTTAGATTCGGGGGTTAGGACACCCCTCCACTTT. Protein sequence: CASSLDSGVRTPLHF.

This clone occurred many times. The chain has TRBV28 and TRBJ2-7; D not resolved. Germline V gene data show CDR1 as MDHEN and CDR2 as SYDVKM. The CDR3 runs to 14 residues. Trimming took off 5 bases at V and 2 bases at J, with 13 bases between the two ends. The CDR3 nucleotides are TGTGCCAGCAGTCCCCCGGGTGAGGCCTACGAGCAGTACTTC. It translates to CASSPPGEAYEQYF. The variable domain in full, with the rest retrieved from reference TRBV28 and TRBJ2-7, is DVKVTQSSRYLVKRTGEKVFLECVQDMDHENMFWYRQDPGLGLRLIYFSYDVKMKEKGDIPEGYSVSREKKERFSLILESASTNQTSMYLCASSPPGEAYEQYFGPGTRLTVT.

In its sample, this clone was seen many times. The chain couples TRBV28 to TRBJ1-2, with D perhaps TRBD1 (6 bases). This CDR3 spans 13 amino acids. Looked up from germline, CDR1 is MDHEN and CDR2 is SYDVKM. Trimming left V 4 bases short and J 5 bases short, with 11 bases between. CDR3: CASSSQGSYGYTF. CDR3 coding DNA: TGTGCCAGCAGTTCGCAGGGGTCTTATGGCTACACCTTC.

The table lists this clone with many counts. The chain joins TRBV15 to TRBJ1-2; D gene uncertain. The CDR3 contains 13 residues. Germline lookup yields CDR1 LNHNV and CDR2 YYDKDF (reference sequence). The V end lost 0 bases, the J end lost 7 bases, and 9 bases lay between the germline ends. The CDR3 DNA reads as TGTGCCACCAGCAGAGAAGGAGTCGTTGGCTACACCTTC. As protein: CATSREGVVGYTF.

The V and J genes are TRBV24-1 and TRBJ2-3; 8 positions agree with TRBD2. V was clipped by 0 bases and J by 3 bases; unmatched bases: 4. This CDR3 comprises 16 residues. CDR1 and CDR2 from the germline V gene are KGHDR and SFDVKD. CDR3 in amino acids: CATSDLSGRGTDTQYF. CDR3 in DNA: TGTGCCACCAGTGATTTGAGCGGGAGAGGGACAGATACGCAGTATTTT.

This clone came up many times. The rearrangement links TRBV7-9 to TRBJ1-1; D remains unclear. The CDR3 has 12 residues. The germline V and J ends were trimmed by 1 base and 6 bases, with 6 bases remaining between them. CDR1 is SEHNR, CDR2 FQNEAQ, per germline (reference sequence). The CDR3 reads CASSLGQAEAFF. The CDR3 coding sequence is TGTGCCAGCAGCTTAGGGCAGGCTGAAGCTTTCTTT.

This clone has a single count. This likely comes from a read error, as the CDR3 has no conserved phenylalanine or tryptophan at its end. The V call is TRBV30, the J call TRBJ2-7; no definite D call. Germline V gene sequence: CDR1 GTSNPN, CDR2 SVGIG (reference sequence). This CDR3 region has 14 residues. Trimming took off 2 bases at V and 2 bases at J, with 13 bases between the two ends. CDR3 DNA sequence: TGTGCCTGGAGTCGACTGGCCATTACCTACGAGCAGTACCTC. Translated, it gives CAWSRLAITYEQYL.

Only a few counts were recorded for this clone. The rearrangement links TRBV20-1 to TRBJ2-7; no definite D call. The CDR3 contains 12 residues. Trimming took 6 bases from V and 2 from J, leaving 11 bases between them. Germline V gives CDR1 DFQATT, CDR2 SNEGSKA (reference sequence). In DNA, the CDR3 is TGCAGTGCCAAGACCGTAACCTACGAGCAGTACTTC. Translating gives CSAKTVTYEQYF.

This clone was found many times. The genes are TRBV9 and TRBJ2-1, with D hard to call. V lost 3 bases and J 0 bases, leaving 10 bases between the germline ends. Per the germline V gene, CDR1 is SGDLS and CDR2 is YYNGEE. The CDR3 totals 15 residues. The CDR3 loop reads CASSGSESSYNEQFF. The CDR3 DNA sequence: TGTGCCAGCAGCGGGTCTGAGAGCTCCTACAATGAGCAGTTCTTC. Based on the CDR3 plus reference TRBV9 and TRBJ2-1, the full variable domain is DSGVTQTPKHLITATGQRVTLRCSPRSGDLSVYWYQQSLDQGLQFLIQYYNGEERAKGNILERFSAQQFPDLHSELNLSSLELGDSALYFCASSGSESSYNEQFFGPGTRLTVL.

The rearrangement uses TRBV28 and TRBJ2-1; TRBD2 might be the D (6 bases). Trimming pared 7 bases from V and 8 bases from J, leaving 15 bases between. The germline V gene encodes CDR1 MDHEN and CDR2 SYDVKM. The CDR3 totals 13 residues. This CDR3 is CASIGGTAYEQFF. The CDR3 DNA is TGTGCCAGCATCGGGGGAACCGCCTATGAGCAGTTCTTC.

This rearrangement joins TRBV2 to TRBJ1-2; D may be TRBD1 (5 bases). This CDR3 comprises 14 residues. The germline V gene encodes CDR1 SNHLY and CDR2 FYNNEI. V was clipped by 6 bases and J by 3 bases, with 14 bases between them. This chain's CDR3 is CASRGDSSHYGYTF. CDR3 DNA sequence: TGTGCCAGCAGAGGAGACAGCTCGCACTATGGCTACACCTTC.

The rearrangement uses TRBV7-8 and TRBJ1-2; 7 nucleotides align to TRBD1. Germline V gene lookup returns CDR1 SGHVS and CDR2 FQNEAQ. With V trimmed by 5 bases and J by 2 bases, 14 bases remained unmatched. The CDR3 contains 17 residues. This CDR3 is CASSPYGPGTANYGYTF. The CDR3 DNA follows: TGTGCCAGCAGCCCGTACGGCCCAGGGACAGCCAACTATGGCTACACCTTC.

This clone was found many times. The rearrangement links TRBV13 to TRBJ2-3, with D perhaps matching TRBD1 or TRBD2 (6 bases each). The CDR3 extends over 17 amino acids. V dropped 4 bases and J dropped 2 bases, with 19 bases sitting between them. Germline CDR1 is PRHDT and CDR2 is FYEKMQ (reference sequence). CDR3 region: CASSYKEGTGHTDTQYF. The CDR3, as DNA: TGTGCCAGCAGCTACAAGGAGGGTACAGGGCACACAGATACGCAGTATTTT.

The chain couples TRBV9 to TRBJ1-6, with 7 bases fitting TRBD1. The germline V gene has CDR1 SGDLS and CDR2 YYNGEE. The CDR3 runs to 15 residues. After removal of 6 bases from V and 7 bases from J, the junction contained 10 bases not matched to a gene. CDR3 sequence: CASTRDSTINSPLHF. The DNA for the CDR3 is TGTGCCAGCACAAGGGACAGCACAATCAATTCACCCCTCCACTTT. Using reference TRBV9 and TRBJ1-6 for the parts outside the CDR3, the full variable domain is DSGVTQTPKHLITATGQRVTLRCSPRSGDLSVYWYQQSLDQGLQFLIQYYNGEERAKGNILERFSAQQFPDLHSELNLSSLELGDSALYFCASTRDSTINSPLHFGNGTRLTVT.

This clone occurred many times. This chain uses TRBV10-2 with TRBJ1-5; 7 bases are a match to TRBD1. The CDR3 length is 14 residues. Germline V gene data show CDR1 as WSHSY and CDR2 as SAAADI. With V trimmed by 4 bases and J by 9 bases, 9 bases remained unmatched. In nucleotides, the CDR3 is TGCGCCAGCAGTGGGGACAGTGGCAGGGGGCCCCAGCATTTT. Translated, it gives CASSGDSGRGPQHF.

The table lists this clone with many counts. A read error may produce the germline difference seen at one junction end. The rearrangement uses TRBV4-1 and TRBJ2-7, with 13 bases identical to TRBD2. This CDR3 region has 16 residues. Germline V gene lookup returns CDR1 MGHRA and CDR2 YSYEKL. This CDR3 is CTSSQTSGRALREQYF. As DNA, the CDR3 is TGCACCAGCAGCCAAACTAGCGGGAGGGCCCTGAGGGAGCAGTACTTC.

For this clone: Distinct nucleotide sequences in the sample also encode this CDR3. The V and J genes are TRBV9 and TRBJ1-2; 9 nucleotides agree with TRBD1. Germline V gene data show CDR1 as SGDLS and CDR2 as YYNGEE. V was pared by 0 bases and J by 2 bases, with 2 bases of the junction left unmatched. The CDR3 loop spans 15 amino acids. CDR3 sequence: CASSVGGTGNYGYTF. CDR3 nucleotide sequence: TGTGCCAGCAGCGTAGGGGGGACAGGGAACTATGGCTACACCTTC. Supplemented by reference TRBV9 and TRBJ1-2, the full variable domain reads DSGVTQTPKHLITATGQRVTLRCSPRSGDLSVYWYQQSLDQGLQFLIQYYNGEERAKGNILERFSAQQFPDLHSELNLSSLELGDSALYFCASSVGGTGNYGYTFGSGTRLTVV.

This CDR3 is CASSLARVDGYTF. The CDR3 bases are TGTGCCAGCAGTTTAGCCAGGGTCGATGGCTACACCTTC. The V gene is TRBV28, the J gene TRBJ1-2; D is possibly TRBD1 (5 bases). The CDR3 runs to 13 residues. V gave up 2 bases and J gave up 6 bases, with 10 bases separating them. CDR1 and CDR2 from the germline V gene are MDHEN and SYDVKM.

This clone has only a few counts. This chain connects TRBV19 to TRBJ1-2; D not resolved. Germline V gene data show CDR1 as LNHDA and CDR2 as SQIVND (reference sequence). The CDR3 contains 12 residues. V lost 5 bases and J 2 bases, leaving 6 bases between the germline ends. CDR3 in DNA: TGTGCCAGTAGTCAGGAGAACTATGGCTACACCTTC. It codes for CASSQENYGYTF.

This clone was detected many times. The chain recombines TRBV6-4 with TRBJ2-6, with unresolved D. Germline assignment: CDR1 MRHNA and CDR2 SNTAGT. The length of the CDR3 is 16 residues. V lost 5 bases to trimming and J lost 5 bases, with 16 bases between them. The CDR3 DNA reads as TGTGCCAGCAGTCCATCCAACGTAGGGAGGGCCAACGTCCTGACTTTC. This encodes CASSPSNVGRANVLTF.

This clone was detected ten times or more. The V gene is TRBV7-9, the J gene TRBJ1-2, with D perhaps TRBD1 (6 bases). This CDR3 contains 15 residues. V was clipped by 2 bases and J by 4 bases, with 14 bases between them. Germline assignment: CDR1 SEHNR and CDR2 FQNEAQ (reference sequence). As DNA, the CDR3 is TGTGCCAGCAGCTTACCCGGGGGCGCATCCTATGGCTACACCTTC. This codes for CASSLPGGASYGYTF. Looking up the rest from reference TRBV7-9 and TRBJ1-2 gives the full variable domain: DTGVSQNPRHKITKRGQNVTFRCDPISEHNRLYWYRQTLGQGPEFLTYFQNEAQLEKSRLLSDRFSAERPKGSFSTLEIQRTEQGDSAMYLCASSLPGGASYGYTFGSGTRLTVV.

The rearrangement joins TRBV20-1 to TRBJ2-1; D might be TRBD2 (5 bases). Per the germline V gene, CDR1 is DFQATT and CDR2 is SNEGSKA (reference sequence). This CDR3 contains 15 residues. The germline V and J ends were trimmed by 0 bases and 0 bases, with 9 bases remaining between them. CDR3 residues: CSARDPSGSYNEQFF. For the CDR3, the DNA is TGCAGTGCTAGAGATCCCAGCGGCTCCTACAATGAGCAGTTCTTC.

This clone was recorded at least ten times. The V and J genes are TRBV27 and TRBJ1-5; no definite D call. The CDR3 extends over 14 amino acids. Germline-derived CDR1 and CDR2 are MNHEY and SMNVEV (reference sequence). The ends were cut back, 3 bases at V and 1 base at J, with 7 bases in the middle. The CDR3 protein is CASSLYRSNQPQHF. CDR3 sequence (DNA): TGTGCCAGCAGTTTGTACAGAAGCAATCAGCCCCAGCATTTT.

The V and J genes are TRBV20-1 and TRBJ1-2; TRBD1 might be the D (6 bases). The V gene lost 1 base and the J gene lost 4 bases, with 16 bases spanning the gap. The CDR3 contains 15 residues. CDR1 and CDR2 (germline): DFQATT, SNEGSKA (reference sequence). Here the CDR3 DNA reads TGCAGTGCTAGAGCCCACAGGGAGGAAGTCTATGGCTACACCTTC. This codes for CSARAHREEVYGYTF.

This chain joins TRBV2 and TRBJ1-2; TRBD1 agrees at 7 bases. The CDR3 length is 14 residues. Germline V gives CDR1 SNHLY, CDR2 FYNNEI. V lost 6 bases, J lost 3 bases, and 7 bases stayed unmatched. CDR3 region: CASSLQGIDYGYTF. In nucleotides, the CDR3 is TGTGCCAGCAGCCTACAGGGGATAGACTATGGCTACACCTTC.

The rearrangement uses TRBV15 and TRBJ1-3; 8 bases map to TRBD1. The CDR3 is 14 residues long. The germline V gene encodes CDR1 LNHNV and CDR2 YYDKDF (reference sequence). V lost 5 bases and J lost 3; bases outside the gene matches: 3. The CDR3 loop is CATSFRGLGNTIYF. In nucleotides, the CDR3 is TGTGCCACCAGCTTCAGGGGGCTTGGAAACACCATATATTTT. Full variable domain (outside the CDR3, taken from reference TRBV15 and TRBJ1-3): DAMVIQNPRYQVTQFGKPVTLSCSQTLNHNVMYWYQQKSSQAPKLLFHYYDKDFNNEADTPDNFQSRRPNTSFCFLDIRSPGLGDTAMYLCATSFRGLGNTIYFGEGSWLTVV.